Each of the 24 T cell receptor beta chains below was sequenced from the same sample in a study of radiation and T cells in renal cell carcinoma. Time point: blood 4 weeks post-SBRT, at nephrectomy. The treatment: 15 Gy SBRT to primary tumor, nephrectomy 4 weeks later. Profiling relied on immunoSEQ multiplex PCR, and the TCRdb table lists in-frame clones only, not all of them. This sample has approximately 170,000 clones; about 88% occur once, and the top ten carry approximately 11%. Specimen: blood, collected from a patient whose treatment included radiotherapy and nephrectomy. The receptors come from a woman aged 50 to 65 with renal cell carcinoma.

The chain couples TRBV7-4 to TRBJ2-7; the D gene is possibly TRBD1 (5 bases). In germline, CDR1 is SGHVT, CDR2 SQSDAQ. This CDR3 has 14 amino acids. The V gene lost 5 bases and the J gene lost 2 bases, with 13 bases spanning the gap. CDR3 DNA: TGTGCCAGCAGCCCGGTTGGGGCCGCCTACGAGCAGTACTTC. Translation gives CASSPVGAAYEQYF.

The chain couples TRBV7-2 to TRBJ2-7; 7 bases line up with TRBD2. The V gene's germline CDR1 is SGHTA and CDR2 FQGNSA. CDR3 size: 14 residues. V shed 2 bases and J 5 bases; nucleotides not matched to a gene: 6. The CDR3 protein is CASSLSGLVDEQYF. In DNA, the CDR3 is TGTGCCAGCAGCTTATCTGGACTAGTCGACGAGCAGTACTTC.

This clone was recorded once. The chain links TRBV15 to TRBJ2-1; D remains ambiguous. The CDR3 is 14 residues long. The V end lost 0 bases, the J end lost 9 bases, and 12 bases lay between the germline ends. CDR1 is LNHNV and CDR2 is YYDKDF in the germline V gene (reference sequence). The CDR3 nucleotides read TGTGCCACCAGCAGAGATCGGCTAGAGGCTGAGCAGTTCTTC. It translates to CATSRDRLEAEQFF.

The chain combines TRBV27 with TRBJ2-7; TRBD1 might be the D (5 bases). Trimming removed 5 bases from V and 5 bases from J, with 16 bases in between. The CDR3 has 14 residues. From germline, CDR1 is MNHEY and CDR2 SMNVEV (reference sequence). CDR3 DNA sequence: TGTGCCAGCAGTCCCCTAGGACACCCCAACGAGCAGTACTTC. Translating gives CASSPLGHPNEQYF.

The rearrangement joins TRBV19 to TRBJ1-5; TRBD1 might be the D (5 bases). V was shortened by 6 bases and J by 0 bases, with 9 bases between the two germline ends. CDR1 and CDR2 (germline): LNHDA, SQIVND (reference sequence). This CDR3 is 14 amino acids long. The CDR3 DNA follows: TGTGCCAGTAGCCCACAGGTTAGCAATCAGCCCCAGCATTTT. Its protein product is CASSPQVSNQPQHF.

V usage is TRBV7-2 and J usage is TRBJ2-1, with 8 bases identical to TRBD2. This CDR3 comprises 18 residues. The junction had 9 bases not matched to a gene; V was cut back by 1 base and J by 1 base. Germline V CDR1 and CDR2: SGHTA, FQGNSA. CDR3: CASSLVATSGASYNEQFF. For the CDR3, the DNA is TGTGCCAGCAGCTTAGTTGCTACTAGCGGCGCTTCCTACAATGAGCAGTTCTTC.

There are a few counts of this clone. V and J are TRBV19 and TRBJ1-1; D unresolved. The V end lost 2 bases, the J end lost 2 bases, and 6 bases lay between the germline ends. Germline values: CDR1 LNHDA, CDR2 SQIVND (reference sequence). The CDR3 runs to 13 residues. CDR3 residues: CASSIRVNTEAFF. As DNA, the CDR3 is TGTGCCAGTAGTATAAGAGTTAACACTGAAGCTTTCTTT.

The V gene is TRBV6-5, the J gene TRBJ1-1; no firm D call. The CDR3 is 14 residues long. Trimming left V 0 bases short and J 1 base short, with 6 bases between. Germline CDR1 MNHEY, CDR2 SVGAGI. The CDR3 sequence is CASSYSWGNTEAFF. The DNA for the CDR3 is TGTGCCAGCAGTTACTCGTGGGGGAACACTGAAGCTTTCTTT.

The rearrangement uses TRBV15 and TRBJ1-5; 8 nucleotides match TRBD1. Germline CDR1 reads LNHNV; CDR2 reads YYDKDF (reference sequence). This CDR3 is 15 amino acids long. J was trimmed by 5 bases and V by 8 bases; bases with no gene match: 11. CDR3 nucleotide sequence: TGTGCCACCCAGTCTCGGACAGGGTGGGATCAGCCCCAGCATTTT. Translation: CATQSRTGWDQPQHF.

In nucleotides, the CDR3 is TGTGCCATCAGTGGAGAGACAGGGGGCTTGAGGAGCAATCAGCCCCAGCATTTT. This translates into CAISGETGGLRSNQPQHF. V usage is TRBV10-3 and J usage is TRBJ1-5; 10 bases align to TRBD1. The CDR3 loop spans 18 amino acids. Germline lookup yields CDR1 ENHRY and CDR2 SYGVKD. J gave up 1 base and V 4 bases, and 10 bases lay outside the gene matches.

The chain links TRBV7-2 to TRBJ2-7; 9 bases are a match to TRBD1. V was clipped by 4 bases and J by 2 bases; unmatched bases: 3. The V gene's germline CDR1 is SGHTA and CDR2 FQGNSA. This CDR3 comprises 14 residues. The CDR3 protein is CASSSGTGTYEQYF. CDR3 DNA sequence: TGTGCCAGCAGCTCGGGGACAGGGACCTACGAGCAGTACTTC.

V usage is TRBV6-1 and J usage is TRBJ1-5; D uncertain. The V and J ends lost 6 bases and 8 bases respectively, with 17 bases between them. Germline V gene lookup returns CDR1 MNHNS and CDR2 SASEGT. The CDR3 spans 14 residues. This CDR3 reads CASSLPRFGEPQHF. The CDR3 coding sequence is TGTGCCAGCAGCCTTCCCAGATTCGGGGAGCCCCAGCATTTT.

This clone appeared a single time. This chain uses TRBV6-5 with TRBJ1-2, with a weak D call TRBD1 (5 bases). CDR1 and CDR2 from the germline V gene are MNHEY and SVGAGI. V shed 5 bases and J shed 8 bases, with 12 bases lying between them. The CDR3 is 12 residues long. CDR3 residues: CASSGGLGGYTF. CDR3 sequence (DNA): TGTGCCAGCAGTGGGGGACTGGGGGGCTACACCTTC.

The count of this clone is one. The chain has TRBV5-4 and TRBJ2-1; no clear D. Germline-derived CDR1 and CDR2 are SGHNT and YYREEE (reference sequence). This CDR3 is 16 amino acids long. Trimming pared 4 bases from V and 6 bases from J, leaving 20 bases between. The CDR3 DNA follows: TGTGCCAGCAGCGCCCCCGGGCCACAGTCTGTCAATGAGCAGTTCTTC. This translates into CASSAPGPQSVNEQFF.

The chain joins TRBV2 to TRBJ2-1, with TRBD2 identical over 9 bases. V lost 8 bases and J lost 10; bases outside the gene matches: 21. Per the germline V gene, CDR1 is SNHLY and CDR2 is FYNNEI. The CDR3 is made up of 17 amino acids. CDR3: CASASRLGSAGGDEQFF. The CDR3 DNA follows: TGTGCCAGCGCGAGTCGCTTGGGTAGCGCGGGGGGGGACGAGCAGTTCTTC.

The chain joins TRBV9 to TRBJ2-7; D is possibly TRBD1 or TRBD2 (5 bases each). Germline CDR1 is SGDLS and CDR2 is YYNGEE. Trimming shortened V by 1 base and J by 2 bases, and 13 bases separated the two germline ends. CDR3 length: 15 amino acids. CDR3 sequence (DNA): TGTGCCAGCAGCGTACTAGGGGACCCTCCCTACGAGCAGTACTTC. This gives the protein CASSVLGDPPYEQYF.

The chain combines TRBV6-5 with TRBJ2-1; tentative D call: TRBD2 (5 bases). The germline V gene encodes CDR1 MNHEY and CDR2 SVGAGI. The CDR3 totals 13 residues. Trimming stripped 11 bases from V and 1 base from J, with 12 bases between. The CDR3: CAVGWESYNEQFF. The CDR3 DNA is TGTGCCGTGGGGTGGGAGTCCTACAATGAGCAGTTCTTC.

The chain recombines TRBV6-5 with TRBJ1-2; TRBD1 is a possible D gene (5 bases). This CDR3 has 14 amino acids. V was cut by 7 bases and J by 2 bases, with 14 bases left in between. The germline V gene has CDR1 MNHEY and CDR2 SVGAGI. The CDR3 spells CASNNLAGNYGYTF. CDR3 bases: TGTGCCAGCAACAATTTAGCAGGGAACTATGGCTACACCTTC.

CDR3 bases: TGTGCCAGCACCGTAAATAGGGGTGAGCAGTTCTTC. It specifies CASTVNRGEQFF. The chain couples TRBV7-9 to TRBJ2-1; D may be TRBD1 (5 bases). The CDR3 spans 12 residues. Germline loops: CDR1 SEHNR, CDR2 FQNEAQ (reference sequence). V was cut by 7 bases and J by 9 bases, with 13 bases left in between.

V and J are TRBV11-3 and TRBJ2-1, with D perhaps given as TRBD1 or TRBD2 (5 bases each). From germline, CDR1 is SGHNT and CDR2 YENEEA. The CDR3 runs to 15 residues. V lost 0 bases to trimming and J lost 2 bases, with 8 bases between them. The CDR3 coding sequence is TGTGCCAGCAGCTTAGATCGGGGCCCCTACAATGAGCAGTTCTTC. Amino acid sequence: CASSLDRGPYNEQFF.

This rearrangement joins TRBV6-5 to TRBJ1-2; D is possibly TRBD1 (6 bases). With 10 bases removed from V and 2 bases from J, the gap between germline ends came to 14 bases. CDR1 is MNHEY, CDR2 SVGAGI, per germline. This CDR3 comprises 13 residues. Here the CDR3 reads CATRMTGNYGYTF. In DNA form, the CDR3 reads TGTGCCACCCGAATGACAGGCAACTATGGCTACACCTTC.

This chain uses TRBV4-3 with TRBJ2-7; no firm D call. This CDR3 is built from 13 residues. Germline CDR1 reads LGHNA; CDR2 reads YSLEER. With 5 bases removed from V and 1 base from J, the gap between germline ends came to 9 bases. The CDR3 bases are TGCGCCAGCAGCTCCGACGGGTCCTACGAGCAGTACTTC. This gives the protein CASSSDGSYEQYF.

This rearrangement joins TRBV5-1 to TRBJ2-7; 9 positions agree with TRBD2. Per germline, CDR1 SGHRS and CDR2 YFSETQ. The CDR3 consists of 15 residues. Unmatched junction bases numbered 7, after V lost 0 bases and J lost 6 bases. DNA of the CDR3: TGCGCCAGCAGCTTGGATGGGACTAGCTTTGTCGAGCAGTACTTC. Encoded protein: CASSLDGTSFVEQYF.

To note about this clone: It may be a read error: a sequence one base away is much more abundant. This chain's CDR3 is CASSLDRGNGYTF. The CDR3 bases are TGTGCCAGCAGCTTAGACAGGGGGAATGGCTACACCTTC. The chain employs TRBV7-2 and TRBJ1-2; 8 nucleotides line up with TRBD1. The CDR3 sequence is 13 residues long. Germline V lookup: CDR1 SGHTA, CDR2 FQGNSA. The V and J ends lost 1 base and 6 bases, in that order; junction bases with no gene match: 1.